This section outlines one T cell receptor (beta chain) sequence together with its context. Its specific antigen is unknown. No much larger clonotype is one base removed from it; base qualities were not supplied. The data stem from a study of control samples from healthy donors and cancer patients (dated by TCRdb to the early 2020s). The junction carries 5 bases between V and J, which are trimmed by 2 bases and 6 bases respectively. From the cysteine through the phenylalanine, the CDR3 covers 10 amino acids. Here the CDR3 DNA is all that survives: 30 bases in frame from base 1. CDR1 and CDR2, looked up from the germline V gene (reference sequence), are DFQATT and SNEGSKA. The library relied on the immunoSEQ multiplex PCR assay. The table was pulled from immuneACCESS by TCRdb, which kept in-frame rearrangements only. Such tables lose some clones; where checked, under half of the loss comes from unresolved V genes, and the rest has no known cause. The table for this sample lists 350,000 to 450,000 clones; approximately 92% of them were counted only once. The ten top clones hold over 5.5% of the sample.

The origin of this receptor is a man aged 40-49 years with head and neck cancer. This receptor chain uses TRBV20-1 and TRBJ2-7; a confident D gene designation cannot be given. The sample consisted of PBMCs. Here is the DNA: TGCAGTGCTAGAATCGGCGAGCAGTACTTC. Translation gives CSARIGEQYF.